This TCR beta chain was captured in a study of T cell responses to AZD1222 COVID-19 vaccine (dated by TCRdb to the early 2020s). About the full investigation: A total of under 250 trial participants underwent TCR sequencing, of whom 207 had received two doses of AZD1222 and about 25 had received two doses of the MenACWY control vaccine. Trial participants were enrolled by age into subgroups of 18-55, 56-69 and 70-plus years, and around 150, 28 and 57 TCR-sequenced participants, respectively, were included in these subgroups. Summary of the overall study and its limitations: Reportedly, close to half of the unique spike-specific TCRs recognized epitopes lying outside the regions that are mutated in the B.1.351 and B.1.1.7 variants. Spike-specific TCR breadth and depth rose significantly after two AZD1222 doses compared with day 0 and with MenACWY recipients. The whole spike protein was spanned by vaccine-associated CD4 TCRs, and dominant responses were seen in regions 160-218 and 743-854. In the small 56-69-year group, the increase in depth fell short of significance, most likely because of low power. Because no day 14 peak-response samples were available, the repertoires could be characterized only after the peak T cell response. Participants were mostly white British and included more females than males, and it was suggested by the authors that clonal diversity may have been underestimated. Conclusions about previously exposed vaccinees are limited because only five to seven AZD1222 recipients were SARS-CoV-2 seropositive at baseline.

What this sample's time point label stands for: baseline before first vaccination. This sample's treatment or condition label indicates: meningococcal conjugate vaccine given as trial control. The vaccinee samples were drawn from two UK trials, COV001 and COV002, one of which was a single-blind randomized controlled phase 2/3 trial testing AZD1222 (ChAdOx1 nCoV-19) in healthy adults. Trial participant PBMC samples were collected at day 0 and day 28 after the second dose for TCRbeta chain sequencing. The CDR3 regions of human TCRbeta chains were analyzed by immunosequencing. On the study's bioinformatics: TCRs in the repertoires were matched against a reference library of SARS-CoV-2-specific TCRs that had been generated with the MIRA antigen-specificity platform. Breadth meant the fraction of unique TCRs that were SARS-CoV-2-associated, whereas depth meant the fraction of total T cells that were SARS-CoV-2-associated. Using the MIRA data, each spike-specific TCR was mapped to the spike region that the TCR reacts to and placed in a CD4 or CD8 class. Log10-transformed breadth and depth values were compared by one-way ANOVA with Sidak's multiple comparisons tests. Sourced from immuneACCESS, this table was stored by TCRdb with only in-frame sequences that have V and J called. A share of the clones is absent; for the studies checked, an unresolved V gene accounts for under half, and the remainder has no known explanation. D and trimming come from the DNA, and the V and J calls and clone size come from that table. Recorded for this sample are some 150,000 clones; 85% to 95% of them occurred a single time. The top ten clonotypes cover less than 1% of the sample.

In the germline V gene (reference sequence), CDR1 corresponds to MNHEY and CDR2 to SMNVEV. V loses 6 bases of germline sequence and J loses 7 bases, and the interval between the two ends is 15 bases. The CDR3, cysteine through phenylalanine, is 13 amino acids long. This entry keeps only the CDR3 DNA: 39 bases, framed from base 1. Concerning this clone: The specificity of this receptor is unknown. Per-base quality was not reported, and no clone a single base away is much larger than it.

The clonotype comes from an adult in good health. Sample: peripheral blood, taken on day 0 of MenACWY control vaccination. The chain is encoded by TRBV27 joined to TRBJ2-5; the D gene is unclear. CDR3 region: CASRRPPSRTQYF. The nucleotides are TGTGCCAGCAGACGACCCCCCTCGCGGACCCAGTACTTC.